A single sample is the source of the 10 T cell receptor beta chains below, sequenced in a study of siplizumab effects on memory and regulatory T cells. Using immunoSEQ multiplex PCR, the repertoire was profiled, and TCRdb retains in-frame clones only, with some absent. Of about 100,000 clones in the sample, 90% to 95% are singletons; the top ten hold about 0.7%. Sequencing was carried out using Tregs sorted from blood. Source of these receptors: a human donor in good health.

The chain has TRBV5-6 and TRBJ1-2; possibly TRBD1 for D (5 bases). Germline-derived CDR1 and CDR2 are SGHDT and YYEEEE. The CDR3 has 14 amino acids. The ends were cut back, 0 bases at V and 10 bases at J, with 16 bases in the middle. The CDR3 sequence is CASSLVAGSFNYTF. The CDR3 nucleotides read TGTGCCAGCAGCTTGGTGGCAGGGTCCTTTAACTACACCTTC.

The chain employs TRBV14 and TRBJ1-2; no definite D call. This CDR3 contains 14 residues. V shed 4 bases and J shed 5 bases, with 14 bases lying between them. Germline V gene lookup returns CDR1 SGHDN and CDR2 FVKESK. The CDR3 nucleotides read TGTGCCAGCAGCCCCGGCGGTGTATGGTATGGCTACACCTTC. It encodes CASSPGGVWYGYTF.

The chain carries TRBV4-1 and TRBJ2-1; D possibly corresponds to TRBD1 (6 bases). Per the germline V gene, CDR1 is MGHRA and CDR2 is YSYEKL. This CDR3 is 17 amino acids long. Trimming shortened V by 0 bases and J by 7 bases, and 19 bases separated the two germline ends. The CDR3 sequence is CASSQDRASRGLNEQFF. The CDR3 DNA is TGCGCCAGCAGCCAAGACCGGGCTAGCAGGGGCCTTAATGAGCAGTTCTTC.

The rearrangement joins TRBV19 to TRBJ2-5; the D gene is possibly TRBD2 (6 bases). CDR1 and CDR2 (germline): LNHDA, SQIVND (reference sequence). Trimming stripped 5 bases from V and 0 bases from J, with 10 bases between. CDR3 length: 14 amino acids. CDR3 loop: CASSAGLYQETQYF. The CDR3, as DNA: TGTGCCAGTAGTGCGGGACTGTACCAAGAGACCCAGTACTTC. The whole variable domain, filled in from reference TRBV19 and TRBJ2-5, reads DGGITQSPKYLFRKEGQNVTLSCEQNLNHDAMYWYRQDPGQGLRLIYYSQIVNDFQKGDIAEGYSVSREKKESFPLTVTSAQKNPTAFYLCASSAGLYQETQYFGPGTRLLVL.

This rearrangement joins TRBV5-1 to TRBJ2-1; TRBD2 is a possible D gene (6 bases). The length of the CDR3 is 13 residues. Trimming shortened V by 4 bases and J by 4 bases, and 9 bases separated the two germline ends. CDR1 is SGHRS, CDR2 YFSETQ, per germline. CDR3 DNA sequence: TGCGCCAGCAGCCCCGGGACTTACAATGAGCAGTTCTTC. Amino acid sequence: CASSPGTYNEQFF.

The genes are TRBV29-1 and TRBJ2-2; maybe TRBD1 (6 bases). CDR1 and CDR2 from the germline V gene are SQVTM and ANQGSEA. Deletions cut 7 bases from V and 0 bases from J, with 15 bases between. The CDR3 runs 15 residues. In DNA, the CDR3 is TGCAGCGCCCGGGGTGAGGGGGCGAACACCGGGGAGCTGTTTTTT. Its protein is CSARGEGANTGELFF.

The chain joins TRBV5-4 to TRBJ1-5; a possible D gene is TRBD1 (6 bases). Trimming took 1 base from V and 3 from J, leaving 8 bases between them. Germline CDR1 reads SGHNT; CDR2 reads YYREEE (reference sequence). The CDR3 has 14 amino acids. CDR3 nucleotide sequence: TGTGCCAGCAGCTTGTGGGGACACAATCAGCCCCAGCATTTT. The encoded protein is CASSLWGHNQPQHF.

The chain carries TRBV7-6 and TRBJ1-2, with TRBD1 identical over 9 bases. After removal of 5 bases from V and 3 bases from J, the junction contained 7 bases not matched to a gene. The CDR3 is made up of 15 amino acids. Germline V gene sequence: CDR1 SGHVS, CDR2 FNYEAQ. The CDR3 DNA follows: TGTGCCAGCAGCCGGGGACAGGGAAGGGACTATGGCTACACCTTC. Translation: CASSRGQGRDYGYTF.

This clone was seen just once. The chain links TRBV1 to TRBJ2-5; the table assigns TRBD2, which was not confirmed against the DNA. TRBV1 is tagged as a pseudogene. This CDR3 spans 16 amino acids. The CDR3 DNA sequence: TGCACCAGCAGCCTCCTTAGCGGGGAACGGGTTGAGACCCAGTACTTC. Translation gives CTSSLLSGERVETQYF.

The chain carries TRBV4-2 and TRBJ2-3; TRBD2 aligns across 10 bases. The junction had 7 bases not matched to a gene; V was cut back by 1 base and J by 6 bases. The CDR3 sequence is 16 residues long. Looked up from germline, CDR1 is LGHNA and CDR2 is YNFKEQ. The CDR3 loop reads CASSQVASGRADTQYF. For the CDR3, the DNA is TGTGCCAGCAGCCAAGTGGCTAGCGGGAGAGCGGATACGCAGTATTTT.